This entry lists 22 T cell receptor beta chains sequenced from one sample in a study of high-grade serous ovarian cancer treatment subgroups (dated by TCRdb to the early 2020s). The tumor samples were collected prior to definitive surgery or chemotherapy. The library was built by means of the immunoSEQ multiplex PCR assay. The immuneACCESS repertoire file appears here via TCRdb, limited to in-frame rearrangements. These files lack a portion of the clones; in checked studies, under half of the deficit traces to unresolved V genes, and the cause of the others is not known. Counted in this sample were about 28,000 clones; around 80% of them appeared once. Together, the top ten hold approximately 2.3% of the sample. Sequencing was done on a sample of tumor tissue. Source of these receptors: a human donor with high-grade serous ovarian cancer.

V is TRBV5-6 and J is TRBJ1-5; maybe TRBD1 (5 bases). V was cut by 3 bases and J by 7 bases, with 11 bases left in between. This CDR3 contains 13 residues. Germline assignment: CDR1 SGHDT and CDR2 YYEEEE. The CDR3 is CASSSGGGQPQHF. The DNA of the CDR3 is TGTGCCAGCAGCTCGGGGGGAGGACAGCCCCAGCATTTT.

The rearrangement links TRBV6-5 to TRBJ1-1; D ambiguous. The germline CDR1 and CDR2 sequences are MNHEY and SVGAGI. The CDR3 extends over 13 amino acids. The ends were cut back, 7 bases at V and 2 bases at J, with 11 bases in the middle. In nucleotides, the CDR3 is TGTGCCAGCATTGGCCAGCACAACACTGAAGCTTTCTTT. It is translated as CASIGQHNTEAFF.

This clone was found once. This chain uses TRBV5-6 with TRBJ2-3, with D possibly TRBD1 on 5 matching bases. The CDR3 is 14 amino acids. V was cut by 2 bases and J by 2 bases, with 9 bases left in between. Per the germline V gene, CDR1 is SGHDT and CDR2 is YYEEEE. Written as DNA, the CDR3 is TGTGCCAGCAGCTTCTGGACAAACACAGATACGCAGTATTTT. Protein product: CASSFWTNTDTQYF. The full variable domain, completed using reference TRBV5-6 and TRBJ2-3, is DAGVTQSPTHLIKTRGQQVTLRCSPKSGHDTVSWYQQALGQGPQFIFQYYEEEERQRGNFPDRFSGHQFPNYSSELNVNALLLGDSALYLCASSFWTNTDTQYFGPGTRLTVL.

This sequence joins TRBV29-1 and TRBJ2-1, with D tentatively TRBD1 or TRBD2 (5 bases each). The CDR3 length is 14 residues. The germline CDR1 and CDR2 sequences are SQVTM and ANQGSEA. V lost 7 bases to trimming and J lost 3 bases, with 16 bases between them. The CDR3 coding sequence is TGCAGCGCGCACGCTCGGGACGGCTACAATGAGCAGTTCTTC. Protein sequence: CSAHARDGYNEQFF.

The chain is built from TRBV6-5 and TRBJ2-7, with 7 bases fitting TRBD2. The junction had 0 bases not matched to a gene; V was cut back by 2 bases and J by 2 bases. CDR3 length: 13 amino acids. Per the germline V gene, CDR1 is MNHEY and CDR2 is SVGAGI. CDR3 loop: CASSYREAYEQYF. The CDR3 DNA reads as TGTGCCAGCAGTTACCGGGAGGCCTACGAGCAGTACTTC.

The V call is TRBV7-2, the J call TRBJ2-3, with TRBD1 as a possible D gene (6 bases). The CDR3 extends over 14 amino acids. Germline V CDR1 and CDR2: SGHTA, FQGNSA. The ends were cut back, 3 bases at V and 4 bases at J, with 11 bases in the middle. The chain's CDR3 is CASSLGAWPDTQYF. The CDR3 DNA reads TGTGCCAGCAGCTTGGGGGCCTGGCCAGATACGCAGTATTTT.

The chain carries TRBV7-8 and TRBJ1-1; the match to TRBD1 covers 7 bases. From germline, CDR1 is SGHVS and CDR2 FQNEAQ. The CDR3 is 15 amino acids. The trim removed 5 bases at V and 0 bases at J, leaving 6 bases unmatched. This chain's CDR3 is CASSPYDRVNTEAFF. The CDR3 DNA reads TGTGCCAGCAGCCCCTATGACAGGGTGAACACTGAAGCTTTCTTT.

The chain has TRBV7-2 and TRBJ2-5, with D possibly TRBD2 on 5 matching bases. The CDR3 has 13 amino acids. Trimming took off 2 bases at V and 5 bases at J, with 9 bases between the two ends. In germline, CDR1 is SGHTA, CDR2 FQGNSA. CDR3 region: CASSLQRSETQYF. The CDR3 bases are TGTGCCAGCAGCTTACAGCGGTCCGAGACCCAGTACTTC.

Of note for this clone: Different DNA sequences within this sample yield the same CDR3. CDR3 DNA sequence: TGTGCCAGCAGTTTGCGGGGTAGCAATCAGCCCCAGCATTTT. It is translated as CASSLRGSNQPQHF. The gene calls are TRBV27 and TRBJ1-5; no firm D call. Germline assignment: CDR1 MNHEY and CDR2 SMNVEV (reference sequence). Trimming took off 3 bases at V and 0 bases at J, with 6 bases between the two ends. This CDR3 comprises 14 residues.

Here the CDR3 reads CASSSRLTGVGYEQYF. The CDR3 DNA is TGTGCCAGCAGCTCCAGACTGACAGGGGTGGGGTACGAGCAGTACTTC. The genes are TRBV5-8 and TRBJ2-7; 8 nucleotides agree with TRBD1. Germline V gene sequence: CDR1 SGHTS, CDR2 YDEGEE. J gave up 4 bases and V 3 bases, and 12 bases lay outside the gene matches. The CDR3 extends over 16 amino acids.

The chain employs TRBV18 and TRBJ2-2, with TRBD2 identical over 7 bases. The V segment lost 2 bases and the J segment 2 bases; nucleotides outside the gene matches: 5. The germline gives CDR1 KGHSH, CDR2 LQKENI. The CDR3 covers 16 residues. The CDR3 loop is CASSPAGVKNTGELFF. In nucleotides, the CDR3 is TGTGCCAGCTCACCAGCGGGGGTAAAAAACACCGGGGAGCTGTTTTTT.

This clone was picked up a small number of times. This rearrangement joins TRBV9 to TRBJ1-5; a weak D match, TRBD1 (6 bases). The CDR3 is 14 amino acids. The V end was cut by 0 bases, the J end by 7 bases, with 11 bases between. The germline gives CDR1 SGDLS, CDR2 YYNGEE. The CDR3 protein is CASSVGGGRQPQHF. DNA of the CDR3: TGTGCCAGCAGCGTAGGAGGGGGTAGGCAGCCCCAGCATTTT.

This chain connects TRBV9 to TRBJ1-3; D perhaps matches TRBD1 (5 bases). Germline CDR1 and CDR2: SGDLS and YYNGEE. V dropped 4 bases and J dropped 0 bases, with 20 bases sitting between them. This CDR3 has 18 residues. The CDR3 DNA reads TGTGCCAGCAGCCCCTACGATCCCGGGGCCAGCTCTGGAAACACCATATATTTT. This translates into CASSPYDPGASSGNTIYF.

This clone was detected a few times. The chain uses TRBV10-2 and TRBJ1-3; D perhaps matches TRBD1 (5 bases). CDR3 length: 14 amino acids. Germline V gene sequence: CDR1 WSHSY, CDR2 SAAADI. The V end lost 6 bases, the J end lost 1 base, and 10 bases lay between the germline ends. The CDR3 coding sequence is TGCGCCAGCAGATGGGCAGGGTCTGGAAACACCATATATTTT. It is translated as CASRWAGSGNTIYF.

This rearrangement joins TRBV7-9 to TRBJ2-7; no firm D call. The CDR3 extends over 14 amino acids. Trimming pared 3 bases from V and 1 base from J, leaving 10 bases between. Germline assignment: CDR1 SEHNR and CDR2 FQNEAQ (reference sequence). In DNA form, the CDR3 reads TGTGCCAGCAGCTTCCAAGACAAATCCTACGAGCAGTACTTC. Amino acids: CASSFQDKSYEQYF.

V and J are TRBV15 and TRBJ1-4, with D hard to call. Trimming removed 2 bases from V and 0 bases from J, with 7 bases in between. Germline CDR1 is LNHNV and CDR2 is YYDKDF (reference sequence). The CDR3 consists of 15 residues. CDR3 nucleotides: TGTGCCACCAGCAGATCAAGGGCAACTAATGAAAAACTGTTTTTT. This gives the protein CATSRSRATNEKLFF.

This clone was detected once. V usage is TRBV7-6 and J usage is TRBJ1-3; perhaps TRBD1 as D (5 bases). This CDR3 contains 16 residues. In germline, CDR1 is SGHVS, CDR2 FNYEAQ. The V and J ends lost 3 bases and 8 bases respectively, with 20 bases between them. CDR3 loop: CASSFRVPGSLDTIYF. The CDR3 DNA reads as TGTGCCAGCAGCTTTAGGGTTCCAGGGTCCTTGGACACCATATATTTT.

The CDR3 region is CASTKRGGLDQPQHF. CDR3 DNA: TGTGCCAGCACTAAAAGGGGGGGGTTGGATCAGCCCCAGCATTTT. The V call is TRBV6-1, the J call TRBJ1-5; TRBD1 might be the D (6 bases). Per germline, CDR1 MNHNS and CDR2 SASEGT. Trimming cost V 7 bases and J 5 bases, with 18 bases left between them. The CDR3 is 15 residues long.

This sequence joins TRBV28 and TRBJ1-4; TRBD1 might be the D (5 bases). Germline CDR1 MDHEN, CDR2 SYDVKM. This CDR3 comprises 15 residues. V lost 8 bases and J 5 bases, leaving 18 bases between the germline ends. CDR3 loop: CASRAGGTGNEKLFF. The CDR3 DNA is TGTGCCAGCCGCGCTGGCGGAACAGGCAATGAAAAACTGTTTTTT.

The gene calls are TRBV28 and TRBJ2-7; TRBD2 matches at 11 bases. The CDR3 covers 13 residues. V was pared by 10 bases and J by 2 bases, with 4 bases of the junction left unmatched. From germline, CDR1 is MDHEN and CDR2 SYDVKM. The chain's CDR3 is CATGTSGTYEQYF. The CDR3 bases are TGTGCCACCGGGACTAGCGGAACCTACGAGCAGTACTTC.

This rearrangement joins TRBV6-5 to TRBJ1-4; no clear D. The CDR3 is made up of 15 amino acids. V dropped 2 bases and J dropped 0 bases, with 7 bases sitting between them. The V gene's germline CDR1 is MNHEY and CDR2 SVGAGI. For the CDR3, the DNA is TGTGCCAGCAGTTACAACGTTGCAACTAATGAAAAACTGTTTTTT. It encodes CASSYNVATNEKLFF.

The chain carries TRBV28 and TRBJ1-5; 11 positions match TRBD1. Germline CDR1 reads MDHEN; CDR2 reads SYDVKM. The CDR3 spans 17 residues. With 5 bases clipped from V and 7 bases from J, the junction kept 13 bases outside the gene matches. DNA for the CDR3: TGTGCCAGCAGTCGGGACAGGGGGAATGGAGCGGGGCAGCCCCAGCATTTT. Translated: CASSRDRGNGAGQPQHF. Looking up the rest from reference TRBV28 and TRBJ1-5 gives the full variable domain: DVKVTQSSRYLVKRTGEKVFLECVQDMDHENMFWYRQDPGLGLRLIYFSYDVKMKEKGDIPEGYSVSREKKERFSLILESASTNQTSMYLCASSRDRGNGAGQPQHFGDGTRLSIL.